Listed below are T cell receptor beta chains from one sample, sequenced in a study of CD8+ T cells in alopecia areata. This table comes from immunoSEQ multiplex PCR, and its TCRdb copy is limited to in-frame clones, with some not included. The table records some 95,000 clones, about 44% of them present only once. The starting material was CD8+ T cells sorted from blood, obtained at week 24, from a patient treated with tofacitinib. The receptors originated from a human donor with alopecia areata. CDR3s include the opening cysteine and the closing phenylalanine or tryptophan. Fields, in order: D gene, J gene, clone size, V gene, CDR3 DNA, CDR3 protein. A D gene is named only where the DNA matches it firmly. Size values are once, few and many counts, or a class for expanded clones, and some rows have none.

D: NA; J: TRBJ2-1; size: NA; V: TRBV6-5; DNA: TGTGCCACAACACAGCGGCAACACTCCTACAATGAGCAGTTCTTC; CDR3: CATTQRQHSYNEQFF
D: NA; J: TRBJ2-7; size: few; V: TRBV28; DNA: TGTGCCAGCAGTTTTGGCAGGCCGGGGCTTTACGAGCAGTACTTC; CDR3: CASSFGRPGLYEQYF
D: TRBD1; J: TRBJ2-7; size: NA; V: TRBV29-1; DNA: TGCAGCGTTACAGGGGGAGTCTCCTACGAGCAGTACTTC; CDR3: CSVTGGVSYEQYF
D: NA; J: TRBJ2-7; size: NA; V: TRBV7-2; DNA: TGTGCCAGCAGCTCAGAGGTTAGCTCCTACGAGCAGTACTTC; CDR3: CASSSEVSSYEQYF
D: NA; J: TRBJ1-3; size: NA; V: TRBV30; DNA: TGTGCCTGGAGTGAGTTAGGGGTTGCTGGAAACACCATATATTTT; CDR3: CAWSELGVAGNTIYF
D: TRBD1; J: TRBJ1-5; size: few; V: TRBV23-1; DNA: TGCGCCAGCATACTGGGACAGCGCTGTTATAGCAATCAGCCCCAGCATTTT; CDR3: CASILGQRCYSNQPQHF
D: TRBD2; J: TRBJ2-1; size: few; V: TRBV29-1; DNA: TGCAGCGTCAACGGGCTCGCTAGCGGGAGTCTCGGAGGGAATGAGCAGTTCTTC; CDR3: CSVNGLASGSLGGNEQFF
D: NA; J: TRBJ1-1; size: NA; V: TRBV7-9; DNA: TGTGCCAGCAGCTTGGGTTCTGAAGCTTTCTTT; CDR3: CASSLGSEAFF
D: TRBD2; J: TRBJ2-7; size: few; V: TRBV30; DNA: TGTGCCTGGAGGCCGCCCCCGGGACTAGCGGGCTACGAGCAGTACTTC; CDR3: CAWRPPPGLAGYEQYF
D: NA; J: TRBJ2-3; size: NA; V: TRBV7-2; DNA: TGTGCCAGCAGCCGAAGTAGCCCCTCTAGCACAGATACGCAGTATTTT; CDR3: CASSRSSPSSTDTQYF
D: TRBD2; J: TRBJ2-7; size: NA; V: TRBV2; DNA: TGTGCCAGCAGATCACCAGCGGGAGCAGCCCACGAGCAGTACTTC; CDR3: CASRSPAGAAHEQYF
D: TRBD1; J: TRBJ1-1; size: NA; V: TRBV9; DNA: TGTGCCAGCAGCGTACCGGGACAGGAAGCTTTCTTT; CDR3: CASSVPGQEAFF
D: NA; J: TRBJ2-3; size: NA; V: TRBV4-1; DNA: TGCGCCAGCAGCCAACAGGGAATTGAGCTAGATACGCAGTATTTT; CDR3: CASSQQGIELDTQYF
D: TRBD2; J: TRBJ2-7; size: NA; V: TRBV7-8; DNA: TGTGCCAGCAGTGACAGCGGGAGTTACGAGCAGTACTTC; CDR3: CASSDSGSYEQYF
D: NA; J: TRBJ1-5; size: once; V: TRBV9; DNA: TGTGCCAGCAGCGGGGGGGACACCAATCAGCCCCAGCATTTT; CDR3: CASSGGDTNQPQHF
D: TRBD1; J: TRBJ1-2; size: NA; V: TRBV27; DNA: TGTGCCAGCAGTCGTTTCGGGACAGGGGGCGAGCAGGGCTATGGCTACACCTTC; CDR3: CASSRFGTGGEQGYGYTF
D: TRBD2; J: TRBJ2-1; size: NA; V: TRBV2; DNA: TGTGCCAGCAGTGTGATTCTAGCGGGACTTCGGTTCTTC; CDR3: CASSVILAGLRFF
D: NA; J: TRBJ1-1; size: NA; V: TRBV5-1; DNA: TGCGCCAGCAGCTCTCGGGAGGGAGAAGCTTTCTTT; CDR3: CASSSREGEAFF
D: NA; J: TRBJ2-7; size: NA; V: TRBV7-8; DNA: TGTGCCAGCAGCTTTACTACGGTGACGGCTTCCTACGAGCAGTACTTC; CDR3: CASSFTTVTASYEQYF
D: NA; J: TRBJ2-2; size: NA; V: TRBV7-9; DNA: TGTGCCAGCAGCTTATATGGGGCGGAGGCCGGGGAGCTGTTTTTT; CDR3: CASSLYGAEAGELFF
D: NA; J: TRBJ1-3; size: few; V: TRBV6-1; DNA: TGTGCCAGCAGTGGCCCGTCGCATGGAAACACCATATATTTT; CDR3: CASSGPSHGNTIYF
D: NA; J: TRBJ2-6; size: NA; V: TRBV7-8; DNA: TGTGCCAGCAACATCGAGGCTGGGGCCAACGTCCTGACTTTC; CDR3: CASNIEAGANVLTF
D: NA; J: TRBJ1-1; size: few; V: TRBV19; DNA: TGTGCCAGTAGTATAGGCTCGGAAACTGAAGCTTTCTTT; CDR3: CASSIGSETEAFF